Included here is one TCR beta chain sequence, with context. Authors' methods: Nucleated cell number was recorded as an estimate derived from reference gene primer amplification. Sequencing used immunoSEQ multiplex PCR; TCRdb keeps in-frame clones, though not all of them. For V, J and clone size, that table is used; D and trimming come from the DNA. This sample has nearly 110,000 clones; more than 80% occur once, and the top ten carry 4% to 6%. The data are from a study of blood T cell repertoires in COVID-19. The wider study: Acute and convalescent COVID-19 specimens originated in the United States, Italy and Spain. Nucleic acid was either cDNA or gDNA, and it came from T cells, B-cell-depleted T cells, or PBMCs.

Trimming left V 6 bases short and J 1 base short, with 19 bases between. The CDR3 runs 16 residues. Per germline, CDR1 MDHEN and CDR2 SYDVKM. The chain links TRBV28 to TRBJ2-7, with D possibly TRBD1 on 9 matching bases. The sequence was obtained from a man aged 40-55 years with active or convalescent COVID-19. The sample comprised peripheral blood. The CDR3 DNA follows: TGTGCCAGCAGCCCGGCGGGGGGACAGGGATCCTACGAGCAGTACTTC. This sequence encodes CASSPAGGQGSYEQYF.